This T cell receptor (beta chain) was recovered during a study of cytomegalovirus exposure and HLA in healthy donors. As for the donors, each was a healthy bone marrow donor. Donors were ostensibly healthy at sampling, although undocumented immune exposures were probable. The PCR made use of 60 Vbeta and 13 Jbeta primers. Here immunoSEQ multiplex PCR was the method, and the copy in TCRdb shows in-frame clones only, minus some. The profile shows around 20,000 clones, approximately 70% of them singletons. The material sequenced was PBMCs. The TCR comes from a man between 18 and 29 years old in good health and CMV-seronegative.

The CDR3 here is CASSSGSNYEQYF. CDR3 bases: TGTGCCAGCAGCAGCGGGAGTAACTACGAGCAGTACTTC. The chain employs TRBV7-9 and TRBJ2-7, with 8 bases matching TRBD2. The CDR3 runs to 13 residues. V shed 5 bases and J 3 bases; nucleotides not matched to a gene: 3. The germline CDR1 and CDR2 sequences are SEHNR and FQNEAQ (reference sequence).